Below, 31 T cell receptor beta chains from the same sample are listed, as sequenced in a study of blood T cell repertoires in COVID-19. Sequencing used immunoSEQ multiplex PCR; TCRdb keeps in-frame clones, though not all of them. Of approximately 270,000 clones in the sample, around 88% were seen once. Sequenced material: peripheral blood. These receptors were taken from a man aged 25-45 years with acute or convalescent COVID-19.

The chain carries TRBV29-1 and TRBJ1-1; a possible D gene is TRBD1 (6 bases). Trimming took off 6 bases at V and 1 base at J, with 12 bases between the two ends. The CDR3 covers 13 residues. Germline assignment: CDR1 SQVTM and CDR2 ANQGSEA. The chain's CDR3 is CSVHRDGNTEAFF. CDR3 nucleotide sequence: TGCAGCGTCCACAGGGATGGGAACACTGAAGCTTTCTTT.

The gene calls are TRBV19 and TRBJ2-3; 7 nucleotides agree with TRBD2. CDR3 length: 17 residues. V was clipped by 6 bases and J by 1 base; unmatched bases: 13. Germline V gene sequence: CDR1 LNHDA, CDR2 SQIVND (reference sequence). CDR3 amino acids: CASSLWAAGVGTDTQYF. CDR3 DNA: TGTGCCAGTAGCCTATGGGCGGCGGGGGTTGGCACAGATACGCAGTATTTT.

The V gene is TRBV3-1 (or the pseudogene TRBV3-2), the J gene TRBJ2-1; D is perhaps TRBD2 (6 bases). Looked up from germline, CDR1 is LGHDT and CDR2 is YNNKEL (reference sequence). Trimming removed 1 base from V and 5 bases from J, with 6 bases in between. CDR3 length: 13 amino acids. The CDR3 here is CASSQGGDNEQFF. CDR3 nucleotide sequence: TGTGCCAGCAGCCAAGGCGGGGACAATGAGCAGTTCTTC.

The V call is TRBV4-1, the J call TRBJ2-2; 11 positions agree with TRBD2. V was pared by 1 base and J by 5 bases, with 9 bases of the junction left unmatched. The CDR3 is 18 amino acids. The germline gives CDR1 MGHRA, CDR2 YSYEKL. The CDR3 region is CASSQGTSGLGGTGELFF. The CDR3 bases are TGCGCCAGCAGCCAAGGGACTAGCGGGCTCGGGGGGACCGGGGAGCTGTTTTTT.

The chain uses TRBV4-1 and TRBJ2-5; the match to TRBD2 covers 15 bases. V dropped 6 bases and J dropped 5; count of bases not matched to a gene: 7. From germline, CDR1 is MGHRA and CDR2 YSYEKL. The CDR3 contains 16 residues. CDR3 DNA sequence: TGCGCCAGCAGTAACGGACTAGCGGGGGGGTGGGAGACCCAGTACTTC. Amino acid sequence: CASSNGLAGGWETQYF.

The chain joins TRBV28 to TRBJ2-1, with D uncertain. V was shortened by 7 bases and J by 8 bases, with 12 bases between the two germline ends. This CDR3 is 12 amino acids long. CDR1 is MDHEN and CDR2 is SYDVKM in the germline V gene. The DNA for the CDR3 is TGTGCCAGCAATCCCAATTCGGATGAGCAGTTCTTC. Translation gives CASNPNSDEQFF.

The chain is built from TRBV7-6 and TRBJ2-2; TRBD2 matches 8 bases. This CDR3 comprises 19 residues. The germline gives CDR1 SGHVS, CDR2 FNYEAQ. V trimming: 2 bases; J trimming: 4 bases; junction bases outside the gene matches: 15. CDR3 in DNA: TGTGCCAGCAGCTTAATAGTCGTCGGGAGGGAGAGTAGCACCGGGGAGCTGTTTTTT. It encodes CASSLIVVGRESSTGELFF.

This chain connects TRBV11-2 to TRBJ2-2; 10 bases agree with TRBD2. This CDR3 comprises 16 residues. Germline V gene data show CDR1 as SGHAT and CDR2 as FQNNGV. Losses at the gene ends were 6 bases for V and 5 bases for J; bases not matched to a gene: 9. Written as DNA, the CDR3 is TGTGCCAGCAGTGAAACTAGCGGGATAGGTACCGGGGAGCTGTTTTTT. This translates into CASSETSGIGTGELFF.

CDR3 in DNA: TGTGCCAGCAGCTTAGGAGGAACCAGGGGCTACACCTTC. Its translation is CASSLGGTRGYTF. The chain couples TRBV28 to TRBJ1-2; D not certain. Trimming pared 6 bases from V and 8 bases from J, leaving 16 bases between. CDR1 is MDHEN and CDR2 is SYDVKM in the germline V gene. CDR3 length: 13 amino acids.

Notes on this clone: One end of the junction fails to match germline, which may point to a read error. V is TRBV12-3 or TRBV12-4 and J is TRBJ2-5; the D gene is possibly TRBD2 (6 bases). CDR3 size: 11 residues. CDR3 coding DNA: TGTGCCAGCAGTTTAGCGGGGGGACCGAACTTC. Its protein is CASSLAGGPNF.

This chain links TRBV28 with TRBJ1-1; D possibly corresponds to TRBD1 (6 bases). V was clipped by 8 bases and J by 1 base, with 23 bases between them. The germline gives CDR1 MDHEN, CDR2 SYDVKM. The CDR3 covers 17 residues. The CDR3 DNA follows: TGTGCCAGCCGAGCCCAGGGGCCCCCAACGCAGAACACTGAAGCTTTCTTT. Its translation: CASRAQGPPTQNTEAFF.

This clone was counted a few times. The chain employs TRBV1 and TRBJ2-2; the D call of TRBD1 is as the table states it, not checked on the DNA. TRBV1 is flagged as a pseudogene. The CDR3 is 13 amino acids. The CDR3 sequence: CTSSPRVRKELFF. Written as DNA, the CDR3 is TGCACCAGCAGCCCCAGGGTTAGGAAGGAGCTGTTTTTT.

This CDR3 is CASSRGRTGLTKVGNQPQHF. The DNA for the CDR3 is TGTGCCAGCAGTAGAGGCCGGACAGGGCTCACTAAGGTTGGCAATCAGCCCCAGCATTTT. The chain carries TRBV27 and TRBJ1-5; 8 nucleotides align to TRBD1. Trimming cost V 5 bases and J 2 bases; bases outside gene matches: 20. There are 20 residues in the CDR3. CDR1 MNHEY and CDR2 SMNVEV come from the germline V gene (reference sequence).

The V and J genes are TRBV5-1 and TRBJ1-2, with unresolved D. The CDR3 sequence is 12 residues long. Germline V gene lookup returns CDR1 SGHRS and CDR2 YFSETQ. The V gene lost 0 bases and the J gene lost 4 bases, with 4 bases spanning the gap. CDR3 DNA: TGCGCCAGCAGCTTGGGTATCTATGGCTACACCTTC. Its protein is CASSLGIYGYTF. Together with reference TRBV5-1 and TRBJ1-2, the CDR3 gives the full variable domain: KAGVTQTPRYLIKTRGQQVTLSCSPISGHRSVSWYQQTPGQGLQFLFEYFSETQRNKGNFPGRFSGRQFSNSRSEMNVSTLELGDSALYLCASSLGIYGYTFGSGTRLTVV.

This clone was seen more than once but under ten times. This rearrangement joins TRBV5-6 to TRBJ2-2; 8 bases are a match to TRBD2. This CDR3 is built from 16 residues. V trimming: 4 bases; J trimming: 4 bases; junction bases outside the gene matches: 9. Looked up from germline, CDR1 is SGHDT and CDR2 is YYEEEE. The CDR3 DNA sequence: TGTGCCAGCAGCCTTGCTATTAGCGGGGTCACCGGGGAGCTGTTTTTT. Its protein product is CASSLAISGVTGELFF.

The chain carries TRBV30 and TRBJ1-6, with D perhaps matching TRBD1 (5 bases). CDR1 and CDR2 from the germline V gene are GTSNPN and SVGIG (reference sequence). This CDR3 is 15 amino acids long. The V end lost 3 bases, the J end lost 2 bases, and 11 bases lay between the germline ends. The CDR3 protein is CAWRPRQTYNSPLHF. The CDR3 coding sequence is TGTGCCTGGAGACCACGACAGACCTATAATTCACCCCTCCACTTT.

The chain links TRBV28 to TRBJ1-3; D possibly corresponds to TRBD1 (6 bases). V lost 8 bases to trimming and J lost 3 bases, with 14 bases between them. The CDR3 spans 14 residues. CDR1 is MDHEN and CDR2 is SYDVKM in the germline V gene. The CDR3 region is CASDGGAYGNTIYF. As DNA, the CDR3 is TGTGCCAGCGATGGGGGGGCGTATGGAAACACCATATATTTT.

This clone was recorded a few times. The genes are TRBV4-1 and TRBJ1-5; the match to TRBD1 covers 10 bases. The germline V gene encodes CDR1 MGHRA and CDR2 YSYEKL. The CDR3 is 18 amino acids. J lost 2 bases, V lost 2 bases, and 9 bases had no gene match. The CDR3 nucleotides are TGCGCCAGCAGCCAACGCGACAGGGGGCGCCGGGGCAATCAGCCCCAGCATTTT. Translation: CASSQRDRGRRGNQPQHF.

The chain combines TRBV2 with TRBJ2-1; TRBD2 matches at 12 bases. This CDR3 region has 18 residues. V was pared by 1 base and J by 4 bases, with 8 bases of the junction left unmatched. CDR1 is SNHLY and CDR2 is FYNNEI in the germline V gene. The CDR3 spells CASSEGGLAGHGYNEQFF. DNA of the CDR3: TGTGCCAGCAGTGAAGGGGGACTAGCGGGTCACGGATACAATGAGCAGTTCTTC.

This chain uses TRBV5-1 with TRBJ2-3; the D gene is possibly TRBD1 (6 bases). The germline gives CDR1 SGHRS, CDR2 YFSETQ. Trimming took 4 bases from V and 0 from J, leaving 12 bases between them. This CDR3 is 15 amino acids long. The CDR3 nucleotides are TGCGCCAGCAGCAGGGACAACCCTAGCACAGATACGCAGTATTTT. It translates to CASSRDNPSTDTQYF.

The chain uses TRBV27 and TRBJ2-5; possibly TRBD1 for D (6 bases). V was trimmed by 6 bases and J by 5 bases, leaving 13 bases between them. Per germline, CDR1 MNHEY and CDR2 SMNVEV (reference sequence). CDR3 length: 13 residues. CDR3 DNA sequence: TGTGCCAGCAGGACCGGACAGTTTGAGACCCAGTACTTC. It translates to CASRTGQFETQYF.

The rearrangement uses TRBV21-1 and TRBJ1-1. TRBV21-1 is a pseudogene segment. The CDR3 sequence is 15 residues long. This CDR3 is CASSKSEGRNTEAFF. CDR3 sequence (DNA): TGTGCCAGCAGCAAATCGGAGGGGAGGAACACTGAAGCTTTCTTT.

V usage is TRBV3-1 (or the pseudogene TRBV3-2) and J usage is TRBJ2-3; tentative D call: TRBD2 (5 bases). Between the trimmed V and J ends, which lost 6 bases and 2 bases, there was a span of 9 bases. Germline CDR1 reads LGHDT; CDR2 reads YNNKEL (reference sequence). The CDR3 covers 13 residues. The CDR3 sequence is CASSGLHTDTQYF. CDR3 DNA sequence: TGTGCCAGCAGTGGACTGCACACAGATACGCAGTATTTT.

The V and J genes are TRBV5-1 and TRBJ1-6, with TRBD1 matching 8 bases. With 0 bases clipped from V and 7 bases from J, the junction kept 6 bases outside the gene matches. The germline CDR1 and CDR2 sequences are SGHRS and YFSETQ. CDR3 size: 16 residues. The CDR3 loop reads CASSLEGQGKNSPLHF. CDR3 sequence (DNA): TGCGCCAGCAGCTTGGAAGGACAGGGAAAAAATTCACCCCTCCACTTT. Filled out from reference TRBV5-1 and TRBJ1-6, the complete variable domain reads KAGVTQTPRYLIKTRGQQVTLSCSPISGHRSVSWYQQTPGQGLQFLFEYFSETQRNKGNFPGRFSGRQFSNSRSEMNVSTLELGDSALYLCASSLEGQGKNSPLHFGNGTRLTVT.

This chain uses TRBV3-1 (or the pseudogene TRBV3-2) with TRBJ1-4, with no clear D. CDR1 LGHDT and CDR2 YNNKEL come from the germline V gene (reference sequence). The CDR3 loop spans 14 amino acids. V was pared by 4 bases and J by 0 bases, with 6 bases between. CDR3 loop: CASSLTATNEKLFF. Here the CDR3 DNA reads TGTGCCAGCAGCCTAACAGCAACTAATGAAAAACTGTTTTTT.

CDR3 nucleotides: TGCGCCAGCAGCTTGGGTGGACTAGCGGGGGTTGACTCCTACGAGCAGTACTTC. Translated, it gives CASSLGGLAGVDSYEQYF. The V gene is TRBV5-1, the J gene TRBJ2-7, with TRBD2 matching 13 bases. From germline, CDR1 is SGHRS and CDR2 YFSETQ. The V segment lost 0 bases and the J segment 0 bases; nucleotides outside the gene matches: 6. The CDR3 loop spans 18 amino acids.

The V gene is TRBV7-8, the J gene TRBJ1-5; weak D call: TRBD1 (5 bases). CDR1 and CDR2 (germline): SGHVS, FQNEAQ. Trimming took 1 base from V and 3 from J, leaving 10 bases between them. There are 15 residues in the CDR3. In nucleotides, the CDR3 is TGTGCCAGCAGCTTAGAAACAGGATCCAATCAGCCCCAGCATTTT. It yields the protein CASSLETGSNQPQHF.

This rearrangement joins TRBV19 to TRBJ1-2; 7 bases fit TRBD1. Germline trimming cut 5 bases from V and 3 bases from J; bases unmatched to any gene: 3. CDR3 size: 13 residues. Germline V lookup: CDR1 LNHDA, CDR2 SQIVND (reference sequence). Here the CDR3 DNA reads TGTGCCAGTAGTCCGCAGGGGGACTATGGCTACACCTTC. Its translation is CASSPQGDYGYTF. The full variable domain, in which reference TRBV19 and TRBJ1-2 provide the parts outside the CDR3, is DGGITQSPKYLFRKEGQNVTLSCEQNLNHDAMYWYRQDPGQGLRLIYYSQIVNDFQKGDIAEGYSVSREKKESFPLTVTSAQKNPTAFYLCASSPQGDYGYTFGSGTRLTVV.

The J gene is TRBJ1-2, the V gene TRBV5-1; TRBD1 aligns across 8 bases. Germline V gene sequence: CDR1 SGHRS, CDR2 YFSETQ. This CDR3 comprises 14 residues. V shed 3 bases and J 5 bases; nucleotides not matched to a gene: 6. The CDR3 sequence: CASSSSGQAYGYTF. The CDR3 DNA reads as TGCGCCAGCAGCTCCTCGGGACAGGCATATGGCTACACCTTC.

This clone was detected once. The gene calls are TRBV11-3 and TRBJ2-1; D perhaps matches TRBD2 (5 bases). The CDR3 length is 13 residues. Per the germline V gene, CDR1 is SGHNT and CDR2 is YENEEA. The V end lost 5 bases, the J end lost 8 bases, and 13 bases lay between the germline ends. CDR3 region: CASSNTRRDEQFF. The CDR3 DNA reads TGTGCCAGCAGCAATACCCGGCGGGATGAGCAGTTCTTC.

Here the CDR3 reads CASSAGLYNEQFF. In nucleotides, the CDR3 is TGTGCCAGCAGCGCAGGGTTGTACAATGAGCAGTTCTTC. The chain couples TRBV7-3 to TRBJ2-1; a possible D gene is TRBD1 (5 bases). Trimming left V 5 bases short and J 4 bases short, with 9 bases between. The CDR3 contains 13 residues. In germline, CDR1 is SGHTA, CDR2 FQGTGA. The complete variable domain, with remaining parts taken from reference TRBV7-3 and TRBJ2-1, reads GAGVSQTPSNKVTEKGKYVELRCDPISGHTALYWYRQSLGQGPEFLIYFQGTGAADDSGLPNDRFFAVRPEGSVSTLKIQRTERGDSAVYLCASSAGLYNEQFFGPGTRLTVL.